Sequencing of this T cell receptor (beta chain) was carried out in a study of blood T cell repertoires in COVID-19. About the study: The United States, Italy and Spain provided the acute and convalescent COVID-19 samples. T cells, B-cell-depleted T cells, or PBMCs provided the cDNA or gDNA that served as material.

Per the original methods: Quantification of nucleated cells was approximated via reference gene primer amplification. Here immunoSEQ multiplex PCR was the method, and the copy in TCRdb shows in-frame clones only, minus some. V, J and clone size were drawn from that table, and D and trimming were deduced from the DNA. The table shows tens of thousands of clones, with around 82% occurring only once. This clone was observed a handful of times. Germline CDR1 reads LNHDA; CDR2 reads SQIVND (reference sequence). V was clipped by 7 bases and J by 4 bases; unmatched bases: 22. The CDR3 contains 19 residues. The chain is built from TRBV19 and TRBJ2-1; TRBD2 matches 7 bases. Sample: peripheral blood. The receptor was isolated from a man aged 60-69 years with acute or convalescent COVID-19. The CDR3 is CASTRSFASLRGEYNEQFF. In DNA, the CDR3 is TGTGCCAGTACCAGAAGTTTTGCGTCGTTACGGGGGGAATACAATGAGCAGTTCTTC.